The 30 T cell receptor beta chains presented below share a single source sample, sequenced in a study of T cells after yellow fever vaccination. TCRdb analysed the 5' RACE reads with MiXCR anew, one entry per CDR3 protein. The data hold some 560,000 distinct CDR3 sequences, with about a sixth observed a single time. The sample consisted of PBMCs, taken 4 to 5 days after the first yellow fever vaccination. The receptors derive from a man younger than 30 who received the YFV17D yellow fever vaccine.

The chain recombines TRBV7-6 with TRBJ2-1; D uncertain. Germline CDR1 and CDR2: SGHVS and FNYEAQ. The CDR3 totals 14 residues. The V and J ends lost 1 base and 8 bases respectively, with 12 bases between them. CDR3 nucleotide sequence: TGTGCCAGCAGCTTAGGAACCAGCAACCATGAGCAGTTCTTC. This translates into CASSLGTSNHEQFF.

The rearrangement joins TRBV5-1 to TRBJ2-1, with unresolved D. Germline CDR1 is SGHRS and CDR2 is YFSETQ. The CDR3 runs to 13 residues. V gave up 5 bases and J gave up 3 bases, with 9 bases separating them. CDR3 protein: CASRGENYNEQFF. CDR3 DNA: TGCGCCAGCAGAGGCGAGAACTACAATGAGCAGTTCTTC.

The table lists this clonotype with a few counts. The genes are TRBV4-1 and TRBJ2-5; D may match TRBD1 or TRBD2 (5 bases each). The V and J ends lost 0 bases and 7 bases respectively, with 12 bases between them. Germline CDR1 is MGHRA and CDR2 is YSYEKL. The CDR3 loop spans 14 amino acids. CDR3 in DNA: TGCGCCAGCAGCCAAGACCAGGGCGGGCGGACCCAGTACTTC. Encoded protein: CASSQDQGGRTQYF.

This clonotype has just a few counts. The gene calls are TRBV12-3 or TRBV12-4 and TRBJ2-6; D gene unclear. This CDR3 region has 15 residues. V was trimmed by 5 bases and J by 2 bases, leaving 10 bases between them. The CDR3 DNA follows: TGTGCCAGCAGTCCCCATAGGACTGGGGCCAACGTCCTGACTTTC. Amino acids: CASSPHRTGANVLTF.

In its sample, this clonotype was seen a few times. V and J are TRBV28 and TRBJ2-2, with a possible D match to TRBD1 (6 bases). V lost 5 bases and J lost 1, with 11 bases in between. The length of the CDR3 is 15 residues. Germline CDR1 MDHEN, CDR2 SYDVKM. CDR3 residues: CASSADRVNTGELFF. In DNA form, the CDR3 reads TGTGCCAGCAGTGCGGACAGAGTGAACACCGGGGAGCTGTTTTTT.

This clonotype was picked up a small number of times. The chain is built from TRBV4-3 and TRBJ1-4; tentatively, D is TRBD1 (5 bases). Germline V gene data show CDR1 as LGHNA and CDR2 as YSLEER. Trimming stripped 0 bases from V and 0 bases from J, with 11 bases between. The CDR3 sequence is 17 residues long. The CDR3 here is CASSQDFGGTTNEKLFF. DNA of the CDR3: TGCGCCAGCAGCCAAGATTTCGGGGGGACAACTAATGAAAAACTGTTTTTT.

This clonotype has more than one count but fewer than ten. This chain uses TRBV28 with TRBJ1-1; TRBD1 matches 11 bases. This CDR3 is built from 15 residues. Germline-derived CDR1 and CDR2 are MDHEN and SYDVKM. Trimming took 5 bases from V and 6 from J; bases not matched to a gene: 8. For the CDR3, the DNA is TGTGCCAGCAGTCCCCCGGGACAGGGGGGCCCTGAAGCTTTCTTT. Translation gives CASSPPGQGGPEAFF.

This chain joins TRBV10-3 and TRBJ1-2; D uncertain. The CDR3 contains 13 residues. Germline assignment: CDR1 ENHRY and CDR2 SYGVKD. V gave up 4 bases and J gave up 8 bases, with 14 bases separating them. The CDR3 sequence is CAISGVGVYGYTF. CDR3 nucleotides: TGTGCCATCAGTGGGGTTGGCGTATACGGCTACACCTTC.

This clonotype was picked up a small number of times. This sequence joins TRBV29-1 and TRBJ1-3; D uncertain. The germline V gene encodes CDR1 SQVTM and CDR2 ANQGSEA. CDR3 length: 14 residues. Trimming stripped 6 bases from V and 0 bases from J, with 12 bases between. The CDR3 region has the DNA TGCAGCGTCCGGACGGGAAACTCTGGAAACACCATATATTTT. As protein: CSVRTGNSGNTIYF.

This clonotype was detected a few times. This chain uses TRBV19 with TRBJ1-2; TRBD1 aligns across 10 bases. V was clipped by 6 bases and J by 2 bases; unmatched bases: 18. The CDR3 loop spans 19 amino acids. Germline CDR1 LNHDA, CDR2 SQIVND (reference sequence). The CDR3 loop reads CASSNVGSGQGSPNYGYTF. CDR3 coding DNA: TGTGCCAGTAGCAACGTGGGCTCGGGACAGGGGTCCCCCAACTATGGCTACACCTTC.

This clonotype was seen ten or more times. The V gene is TRBV7-2, the J gene TRBJ1-1; D uncertain. From germline, CDR1 is SGHTA and CDR2 FQGNSA. The germline V and J ends were trimmed by 6 bases and 5 bases, with 13 bases remaining between them. The CDR3 is 13 amino acids. CDR3 DNA sequence: TGTGCCAGCAGTCGTAGACCGGGAACTGAAGCTTTCTTT. Translated, it gives CASSRRPGTEAFF.

This clonotype was observed a handful of times. The gene calls are TRBV28 and TRBJ2-2, with D possibly matching TRBD1 (5 bases). CDR1 is MDHEN and CDR2 is SYDVKM in the germline V gene. The V end was cut by 1 base, the J end by 0 bases, with 6 bases between. The CDR3 spans 15 residues. CDR3 sequence (DNA): TGTGCCAGCAGTTTATACAGGACGAACACCGGGGAGCTGTTTTTT. Translating it yields CASSLYRTNTGELFF.

This sequence joins TRBV20-1 and TRBJ1-6; D is uncertain. In germline, CDR1 is DFQATT, CDR2 SNEGSKA (reference sequence). There are 14 residues in the CDR3. Between the trimmed V and J ends, which lost 0 bases and 9 bases, there was a span of 12 bases. This CDR3 is CSARDDGWISPLHF. The CDR3 bases are TGCAGTGCTAGAGATGACGGGTGGATTTCACCCCTCCACTTT.

Only a few counts were recorded for this clonotype. J is TRBJ2-2 and V is TRBV11-3, with TRBD2 matching over 7 bases. V gave up 5 bases and J gave up 1 base; unmatched junction bases: 7. There are 16 residues in the CDR3. Germline V lookup: CDR1 SGHNT, CDR2 YENEEA. The CDR3 loop is CASSPSGARNTGELFF. In nucleotides, the CDR3 is TGTGCCAGCAGCCCCAGCGGGGCTAGGAACACCGGGGAGCTGTTTTTT.

The table lists this clonotype with a few counts. The V call is TRBV29-1, the J call TRBJ2-1; 7 bases map to TRBD1. J lost 3 bases, V lost 6 bases, and 8 bases had no gene match. The germline CDR1 and CDR2 sequences are SQVTM and ANQGSEA. CDR3 length: 14 amino acids. CDR3 DNA sequence: TGCAGCGTAGTGGGACAGTTGAACTACAATGAGCAGTTCTTC. Translated, it gives CSVVGQLNYNEQFF.

This clonotype was found a few times. The V gene is TRBV9, the J gene TRBJ1-3; no firm D call. Germline CDR1 reads SGDLS; CDR2 reads YYNGEE. Trimming left V 0 bases short and J 0 bases short, with 10 bases between. CDR3 length: 16 residues. The CDR3 region is CASSVDGESSGNTIYF. The CDR3 DNA reads TGTGCCAGCAGCGTAGATGGAGAGAGCTCTGGAAACACCATATATTTT.

Details on this clonotype: One junction end disagrees with the germline gene, perhaps due to a read error. This chain uses TRBV6-1 with TRBJ1-5; possibly TRBD1 for D (5 bases). The CDR3 contains 15 residues. In germline, CDR1 is MNHNS, CDR2 SASEGT. The CDR3 here is CASSQAGTEFGPQHF. CDR3 in DNA: TGTGCCAGCAGTCAAGCCGGGACGGAGTTCGGGCCCCAGCATTTT.

This clonotype was picked up a small number of times. This rearrangement joins TRBV5-1 to TRBJ2-5; 7 bases align to TRBD1. This CDR3 is built from 14 residues. Germline assignment: CDR1 SGHRS and CDR2 YFSETQ. Trimming removed 4 bases from V and 1 base from J; junction bases left unmatched: 4. Here the CDR3 DNA reads TGCGCCAGCAGCGACGGGACAGCCCAAGAGACCCAGTACTTC. Translating gives CASSDGTAQETQYF. Full variable domain (remainder filled in from reference TRBV5-1 and TRBJ2-5): KAGVTQTPRYLIKTRGQQVTLSCSPISGHRSVSWYQQTPGQGLQFLFEYFSETQRNKGNFPGRFSGRQFSNSRSEMNVSTLELGDSALYLCASSDGTAQETQYFGPGTRLLVL.

This clonotype was recorded a few times. The V and J genes are TRBV7-9 and TRBJ2-3; 7 bases are a match to TRBD1. The CDR3 length is 14 residues. CDR1 is SEHNR, CDR2 FQNEAQ, per germline (reference sequence). Germline trimming cut 1 base from V and 4 bases from J; bases unmatched to any gene: 2. CDR3 protein: CASSLVDRADTQYF. The CDR3 nucleotides read TGTGCCAGCAGCTTAGTCGACAGGGCAGATACGCAGTATTTT.

V usage is TRBV4-2 and J usage is TRBJ2-7; 11 bases are a match to TRBD2. CDR1 is LGHNA and CDR2 is YNFKEQ in the germline V gene. J was trimmed by 2 bases and V by 2 bases; bases with no gene match: 2. The CDR3 has 15 residues. The CDR3 DNA sequence: TGTGCCAGCAGCCAATTTAGCGGGGGGGCCTACGAGCAGTACGTC. This codes for CASSQFSGGAYEQYV.

This clonotype was counted a single time. V and J are TRBV11-1 and TRBJ2-3; 12 positions agree with TRBD2. The CDR3 totals 18 residues. The germline V gene has CDR1 SGHAT and CDR2 FQDESV (reference sequence). The junction had 11 bases not matched to a gene; V was cut back by 6 bases and J by 1 base. CDR3 nucleotide sequence: TGTGCCAGCAGGGGCCTAGCGGGGGGGCGAGGAGGCACAGATACGCAGTATTTT. Its protein product is CASRGLAGGRGGTDTQYF.

The sample holds a few counts of this clonotype. In nucleotides, the CDR3 is TGTGCCAGCAGCTTGGTCTCCCCCCTCGCAGGAAACTATGGCTACACCTTC. Translating it yields CASSLVSPLAGNYGYTF. This chain uses TRBV5-5 with TRBJ1-2; no firm D call. V shed 0 bases and J shed 2 bases, with 17 bases lying between them. CDR3 size: 17 residues. Per germline, CDR1 SGHKS and CDR2 YYEKEE (reference sequence).

The J gene is TRBJ1-3, the V gene TRBV5-6; D is possibly TRBD1 (6 bases). The CDR3 is 15 residues long. With 0 bases removed from V and 0 bases from J, the gap between germline ends came to 7 bases. Germline V gene data show CDR1 as SGHDT and CDR2 as YYEEEE. CDR3: CASSLEGDSGNTIYF. DNA for the CDR3: TGTGCCAGCAGCTTGGAGGGGGACTCTGGAAACACCATATATTTT.

This clonotype was detected a few times. This chain links TRBV29-1 with TRBJ1-4, with D tentatively TRBD1 (5 bases). From germline, CDR1 is SQVTM and CDR2 ANQGSEA. This CDR3 region has 15 residues. Trimming removed 5 bases from V and 5 bases from J, with 18 bases in between. The DNA for the CDR3 is TGCAGCGTTCAAAGAGACAGCGCCGCGAATGAAAAACTGTTTTTT. Residues: CSVQRDSAANEKLFF.

V is TRBV4-1 and J is TRBJ2-1; maybe TRBD2 (6 bases). Germline V gives CDR1 MGHRA, CDR2 YSYEKL. The ends were cut back, 3 bases at V and 5 bases at J, with 11 bases in the middle. The CDR3 runs 14 residues. The CDR3 region is CASSHAGNDNEQFF. The CDR3 coding sequence is TGCGCCAGCAGCCATGCGGGGAACGACAATGAGCAGTTCTTC.

The chain uses TRBV24-1 and TRBJ2-5; 10 bases fit TRBD2. Germline CDR1 KGHDR, CDR2 SFDVKD. CDR3 size: 13 residues. V lost 9 bases and J lost 4; bases outside the gene matches: 4. CDR3 loop: CATSLAGVETQYF. As DNA, the CDR3 is TGTGCCACCTCCCTAGCGGGGGTAGAGACCCAGTACTTC.

The V and J genes are TRBV6-5 and TRBJ1-1; 7 bases are a match to TRBD1. Germline CDR1 and CDR2: MNHEY and SVGAGI. Trimming at V came to 6 bases and at J to 1 base, leaving 8 bases not matched to a gene. The CDR3 totals 15 residues. The CDR3 nucleotides are TGTGCCAGCAGACGCGGGACAGCGTCGAACACTGAAGCTTTCTTT. Translation: CASRRGTASNTEAFF.

This clonotype was counted a few times. The chain recombines TRBV18 with TRBJ2-5; 8 nucleotides match TRBD2. V was pared by 2 bases and J by 4 bases, with 6 bases of the junction left unmatched. The CDR3 is made up of 15 amino acids. Germline V CDR1 and CDR2: KGHSH, LQKENI. The CDR3 region has the DNA TGTGCCAGCTCACCAATCGGGGGGGCCGGAGAGACCCAGTACTTC. Translating it yields CASSPIGGAGETQYF.

In this sample, this clonotype turned up a few times. The genes are TRBV7-3 and TRBJ1-1; maybe TRBD1 (5 bases). CDR3 length equals 13 residues. V lost 8 bases to trimming and J lost 1 base, with 11 bases between them. Germline V gene lookup returns CDR1 SGHTA and CDR2 FQGTGA. CDR3 DNA sequence: TGTGCCAGCGGAGGGGATCAGAACACTGAAGCTTTCTTT. Translating gives CASGGDQNTEAFF. The full variable domain, in which reference TRBV7-3 and TRBJ1-1 provide the parts outside the CDR3, is GAGVSQTPSNKVTEKGKYVELRCDPISGHTALYWYRQSLGQGPEFLIYFQGTGAADDSGLPNDRFFAVRPEGSVSTLKIQRTERGDSAVYLCASGGDQNTEAFFGQGTRLTVV.

The gene calls are TRBV25-1 and TRBJ1-5; unclear D gene. Deletions cut 1 base from V and 6 bases from J, with 4 bases between. Germline loops: CDR1 MGHDK, CDR2 SYGVNS. The CDR3 is 12 amino acids. The CDR3 bases are TGTGCCAGCAGTGAATTAGGTCAGCCCCAGCATTTT. Its protein is CASSELGQPQHF.